This TCR beta chain was found in a study of blood T cell repertoires in COVID-19 (dated by TCRdb to about 2020). About the full investigation: Collaborator samples came from the United States, Italy and Spain and covered acute and convalescent phases of COVID-19. The material from the prospective study consisted of cDNA or gDNA derived from T cells, B-cell-depleted T cells, or PBMCs. Deeply sampled blood TCRbeta repertoires from subjects exposed to, actively infected with, or recovered from COVID-19 were included in the dataset. The repertoires were released in a freely available public database intended as a resource for research on the immune response to SARS-CoV-2. Samples came from the ongoing ImmuneRACE study (first 160 participants) plus 1,254 subjects from 6 global collaborators. A de-identified subject ID, COVID-19 status, age in years and sex were almost always included in the sample metadata. Where available, HLA class I and class II types were taken from metadata supplied by the sample provider and were not determined by assay-based typing.

Each collaborating institution followed its own protocols to collect whole blood in K2EDTA tubes. For TCRbeta analysis, collaborators shipped samples as frozen whole blood, isolated PBMCs, or DNA extracted from either of those sample types. TCRbeta CDR3 regions were amplified from genomic DNA using the immunoSEQ Assay, a bias-controlled multiplex PCR. As for the authors' bioinformatics: The number of nucleated cells in each sample was estimated by amplification of reference gene primers within the assay. To quantify the absolute abundance of each unique TCRbeta CDR3 rearrangement, sequence reads were collapsed and filtered. For each sample, productive Simpson clonality was calculated as the square root of Simpson's diversity index across productive rearrangements. The table was pulled from immuneACCESS by TCRdb, which kept in-frame rearrangements only. Such tables lose some clones; where checked, under half of the loss comes from unresolved V genes, and the rest has no known cause. V and J calls and clone size are given by that table; D and trimming were obtained from the DNA. This sample lists 60,000 to 70,000 clones; around 86% were detected once. 1.4% to 1.5% of the sample is taken by the ten largest.

Points on this clone: The antigen it binds to is not known. No much larger clone is present one base from it, and per-base qualities are unavailable.

What the authors observed across the whole study: The quantity of clinical and demographic metadata differed by source and by participant and was supplied without curation.

The clonotype comes from a woman aged 55-70 years with acute or convalescent COVID-19. Sequenced: peripheral blood.

The CDR3 here reads CASRQDSYSNQPQHF. The DNA reads TGTGCCAGCAGGCAGGACAGTTATAGCAATCAGCCCCAGCATTTT. Here the chain combines TRBV28 and TRBJ1-5; TRBD1 is possibly the D segment (6 matching bases). Via the germline V gene, CDR1 is MDHEN and CDR2 SYDVKM. Deletion took 6 bases off V and 0 bases off J, with a span of 12 bases between the germline ends. Inclusive of the bounding cysteine and phenylalanine, the CDR3 is 15 residues long. Left in the record is the CDR3 DNA by itself, 45 bases read in frame from the first base.